This TCR beta chain derives from a study of blood T cell repertoires in COVID-19. The V gene end was trimmed by 4 bases and the J gene end by 4 bases; junction bases not matched to a gene: 10. Germline lookup yields CDR1 SGHNT and CDR2 YYREEE (reference sequence). The CDR3 contains 16 residues. Repertoires were generated with immunoSEQ multiplex PCR, while TCRdb's copy carries only in-frame clones and drops some. The sample lists roughly 200,000 clones; about three quarters were seen once. The source of this sequence is a woman of 80 years or more with active or convalescent COVID-19. V is TRBV5-4 and J is TRBJ1-1; 10 bases are a match to TRBD1. Sequencing input: peripheral blood. CDR3 sequence: CASSMGQGRLLTEAFF. The DNA of the CDR3 is TGTGCCAGCAGCATGGGACAGGGGAGACTGCTCACTGAAGCTTTCTTT. The whole variable domain, remainder taken from reference TRBV5-4 and TRBJ1-1, is ETGVTQSPTHLIKTRGQQVTLRCSSQSGHNTVSWYQQALGQGPQFIFQYYREEENGRGNFPPRFSGLQFPNYSSELNVNALELDDSALYLCASSMGQGRLLTEAFFGQGTRLTVV.